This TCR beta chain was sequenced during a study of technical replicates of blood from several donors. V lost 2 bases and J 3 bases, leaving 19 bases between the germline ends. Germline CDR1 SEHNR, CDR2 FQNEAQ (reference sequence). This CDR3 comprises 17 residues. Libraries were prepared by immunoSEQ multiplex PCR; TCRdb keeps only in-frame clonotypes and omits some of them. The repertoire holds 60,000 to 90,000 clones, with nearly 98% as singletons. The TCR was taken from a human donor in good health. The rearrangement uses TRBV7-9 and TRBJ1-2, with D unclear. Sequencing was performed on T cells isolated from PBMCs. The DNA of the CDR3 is TGTGCCAGCAGCTTATCCGCCCAGTGGGCAAACCACTATGGCTACACCTTC. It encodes CASSLSAQWANHYGYTF.